The clone carrying this T cell receptor (beta chain) was seen more than once but under ten times. This CDR3 region has 16 residues. Trimming pared 2 bases from V and 0 bases from J, leaving 8 bases between. The germline gives CDR1 MGHDK, CDR2 SYGVNS. The sample is drawn from a study of blood T cells in healthy people across ages. For the second PCR, which ran for 7 to 11 cycles, a sample-barcoded 5' primer and a J-beta primer mix were used. Each CDR3 protein gets one entry after TCRdb re-called the 5' RACE reads with MiXCR. There are approximately 800,000 distinct CDR3 sequences in the sample; 20% to 30% occur only once, and less than 3.5% lies in the top ten. The data also belong to a second study, concerning T cells of mothers and their children.

The receptor's source is a boy younger than 18 in good health. The chain employs TRBV25-1 and TRBJ2-6; D not certain. The sequencing input was blood. The CDR3 sequence is CASSEDLYSGANVLTF. CDR3 nucleotides: TGTGCCAGCAGTGAAGATTTATACTCTGGGGCCAACGTCCTGACTTTC.